These 21 T cell receptor beta chains originate from one sample sequenced in a study of cytomegalovirus exposure and HLA in healthy donors. The study ran its PCR with 60 Vbeta and 13 Jbeta primers. Some clones are missing from TCRdb's copy, which holds only in-frame ones; the method was immunoSEQ multiplex PCR. The sample consists of 150,000 to 200,000 clones, over 75% of them appearing once. Sequenced material: PBMCs. All receptors derive from a woman in her twenties or thirties in good health and CMV-seronegative.

The rearrangement joins TRBV30 to TRBJ1-1; D is possibly TRBD1 (5 bases). V gave up 2 bases and J gave up 7 bases, with 8 bases separating them. Germline V lookup: CDR1 GTSNPN, CDR2 SVGIG (reference sequence). The CDR3 runs 11 residues. The CDR3 protein is CAWSRQGEAFF. The CDR3 DNA sequence: TGTGCCTGGAGTCGGCAGGGTGAAGCTTTCTTT.

The CDR3 DNA sequence: TGCGCCAGCAGCCCGGGACTTTACACAGATACGCAGTATTTT. Translation: CASSPGLYTDTQYF. The V gene is TRBV4-1, the J gene TRBJ2-3; D possibly corresponds to TRBD2 (6 bases). The ends were cut back, 4 bases at V and 2 bases at J, with 10 bases in the middle. Germline-derived CDR1 and CDR2 are MGHRA and YSYEKL. This CDR3 spans 14 amino acids.

V is TRBV5-1 and J is TRBJ2-2, with 7 nucleotides matching TRBD1. The CDR3 has 15 residues. Germline V gene sequence: CDR1 SGHRS, CDR2 YFSETQ. Trimming at V came to 2 bases and at J to 4 bases, leaving 5 bases not matched to a gene. This chain's CDR3 is CASSFHRGSTGELFF. In DNA form, the CDR3 reads TGCGCCAGCAGCTTCCACAGGGGTAGCACCGGGGAGCTGTTTTTT.

This clone appeared a few times. The chain has TRBV7-3 and TRBJ2-5, with D tentatively TRBD1 (6 bases). CDR3 length equals 15 residues. V dropped 2 bases and J dropped 5 bases, with 15 bases sitting between them. The V gene's germline CDR1 is SGHTA and CDR2 FQGTGA. The CDR3 reads CASSLAGEVGETQYF. In nucleotides, the CDR3 is TGTGCCAGCAGCTTAGCAGGGGAAGTGGGTGAGACCCAGTACTTC.

The chain recombines TRBV27 with TRBJ2-3; perhaps TRBD2 as D (6 bases). Trimming stripped 3 bases from V and 4 bases from J, with 17 bases between. The CDR3 spans 16 residues. Germline loops: CDR1 MNHEY, CDR2 SMNVEV (reference sequence). CDR3 sequence: CASSFATNWRADTQYF. DNA of the CDR3: TGTGCCAGCAGTTTCGCGACCAATTGGAGGGCAGATACGCAGTATTTT.

This chain joins TRBV25-1 and TRBJ1-4; TRBD1 aligns across 9 bases. Looked up from germline, CDR1 is MGHDK and CDR2 is SYGVNS. This CDR3 comprises 18 residues. The trim removed 4 bases at V and 5 bases at J, leaving 14 bases unmatched. DNA for the CDR3: TGTGCCAGCAGTGTTGGAACGCTCCCGGGGACAGGGAATGAAAAACTGTTTTTT. This codes for CASSVGTLPGTGNEKLFF.

This clone was recorded only once. V gene TRBV5-6 combines with J gene TRBJ1-2; D is undetermined. V was clipped by 5 bases and J by 8 bases, with 10 bases between them. The CDR3 totals 11 residues. Germline CDR1 reads SGHDT; CDR2 reads YYEEEE. CDR3 DNA sequence: TGTGCCAGCAGTTTTCTCCGGGGCTACACCTTC. This translates into CASSFLRGYTF.

The rearrangement links TRBV12-5 to TRBJ1-5, with 8 bases that match TRBD1. CDR1 LGHNT and CDR2 FRNRAP come from the germline V gene. This CDR3 region has 16 residues. Losses at the gene ends were 5 bases for V and 0 bases for J; bases not matched to a gene: 6. DNA for the CDR3: TGTGCTAGTGGTCAAGGACAGGGACATAGCAATCAGCCCCAGCATTTT. Its protein is CASGQGQGHSNQPQHF.

This clone was seen once. The chain uses TRBV4-3 and TRBJ2-2, with TRBD1 identical over 8 bases. The CDR3 extends over 20 amino acids. The germline V gene encodes CDR1 LGHNA and CDR2 YSLEER. The ends lost 0 bases at V and 5 bases at J; junction bases unmatched: 17. CDR3 amino acids: CASSQEGHMVGQGWTGELFF. CDR3 nucleotide sequence: TGCGCCAGCAGCCAAGAAGGACACATGGTTGGACAGGGATGGACCGGGGAGCTGTTTTTT.

The chain joins TRBV30 to TRBJ2-3; 9 positions agree with TRBD1. Trimming at V came to 5 bases and at J to 2 bases, leaving 2 bases not matched to a gene. Germline V CDR1 and CDR2: GTSNPN, SVGIG (reference sequence). The CDR3 length is 13 residues. The CDR3 spells CAWGTGNTDTQYF. The CDR3 DNA reads as TGTGCCTGGGGGACAGGGAACACAGATACGCAGTATTTT.

This clone was seen once. V usage is TRBV7-9 and J usage is TRBJ2-1; D unclear. The germline CDR1 and CDR2 sequences are SEHNR and FQNEAQ (reference sequence). The CDR3 is made up of 13 amino acids. Trimming shortened V by 5 bases and J by 3 bases, and 8 bases separated the two germline ends. CDR3 residues: CASSETGYNEQFF. The DNA of the CDR3 is TGTGCCAGCAGCGAGACTGGCTACAATGAGCAGTTCTTC.

CDR3 sequence reads: CASKRLLATNEKLFF. The CDR3 nucleotides are TGCGCCAGCAAGCGTCTTCTTGCAACTAATGAAAAACTGTTTTTT. The rearrangement joins TRBV4-1 to TRBJ1-4; D ambiguous. Germline values: CDR1 MGHRA, CDR2 YSYEKL. Trimming cost V 7 bases and J 0 bases, with 12 bases left between them. This CDR3 has 15 amino acids.

This sequence joins TRBV5-6 and TRBJ2-2; 7 bases agree with TRBD1. Germline CDR1 is SGHDT and CDR2 is YYEEEE. The CDR3 length is 14 residues. V dropped 4 bases and J dropped 2; count of bases not matched to a gene: 2. This CDR3 reads CASSPGGNTGELFF. The CDR3 DNA reads as TGTGCCAGCAGCCCAGGGGGTAACACCGGGGAGCTGTTTTTT.

The V and J genes are TRBV19 and TRBJ1-1; D gene uncertain. The CDR3 is made up of 13 amino acids. The V end lost 9 bases, the J end lost 5 bases, and 16 bases lay between the germline ends. CDR1 and CDR2 (germline): LNHDA, SQIVND (reference sequence). The CDR3 DNA follows: TGTGCCAGCGCCCTTCGGGGAGGGACTGAAGCTTTCTTT. Its translation is CASALRGGTEAFF.

V gene TRBV4-2 combines with J gene TRBJ1-2; D ambiguous. The V end lost 4 bases, the J end lost 7 bases, and 13 bases lay between the germline ends. This CDR3 has 13 amino acids. Germline V gene lookup returns CDR1 LGHNA and CDR2 YNFKEQ. For the CDR3, the DNA is TGTGCCAGCAGCCGCGGGCGGAGTATTGGCTACACCTTC. Amino acids: CASSRGRSIGYTF.

This clone was seen a few times. The chain combines TRBV7-9 with TRBJ1-1, with 8 bases that match TRBD1. V shed 2 bases, J shed 6 bases, and the junction held 2 bases outside the gene matches. Germline V gives CDR1 SEHNR, CDR2 FQNEAQ (reference sequence). The CDR3 spans 13 residues. This chain's CDR3 is CASSLTGGAEAFF. In nucleotides, the CDR3 is TGTGCCAGCAGCTTAACAGGGGGTGCTGAAGCTTTCTTT.

The gene calls are TRBV10-3 and TRBJ2-7; TRBD2 aligns across 9 bases. Germline loops: CDR1 ENHRY, CDR2 SYGVKD. V gave up 6 bases and J gave up 12 bases; unmatched junction bases: 18. The CDR3 consists of 15 residues. CDR3 residues: CAIRPRDMDSGRLYF. Here the CDR3 DNA reads TGTGCCATCAGGCCCCGAGACATGGATAGCGGGAGACTGTACTTC.

This clone has only a few counts. The chain combines TRBV27 with TRBJ1-2; TRBD1 aligns across 9 bases. Germline lookup yields CDR1 MNHEY and CDR2 SMNVEV (reference sequence). V lost 5 bases to trimming and J lost 14 bases; unmatched junction nucleotides: 12. CDR3 length equals 13 residues. This CDR3 is CASSARDRVSLTF. The DNA of the CDR3 is TGTGCCAGCAGTGCCCGGGACAGGGTGTCCCTTACCTTC.

There are a few counts of this clone. The chain recombines TRBV13 with TRBJ2-1, with 9 bases matching TRBD2. The germline CDR1 and CDR2 sequences are PRHDT and FYEKMQ (reference sequence). V dropped 4 bases and J dropped 5; count of bases not matched to a gene: 6. CDR3 length: 15 amino acids. The CDR3, as DNA: TGTGCCAGCAGCTCTAGCGGGGAGCTCGACAATGAGCAGTTCTTC. Protein product: CASSSSGELDNEQFF.

This clone turned up a few times. V usage is TRBV11-3 and J usage is TRBJ2-1, with 9 bases fitting TRBD2. Looked up from germline, CDR1 is SGHNT and CDR2 is YENEEA. This CDR3 is built from 17 residues. Losses at the gene ends were 0 bases for V and 8 bases for J; bases not matched to a gene: 11. CDR3 DNA sequence: TGTGCCAGCAGCTTAGATTCCGATTTGGCGGGAGGGCATGAGCAGTTCTTC. It is translated as CASSLDSDLAGGHEQFF. The full variable domain, its missing parts supplied by reference TRBV11-3 and TRBJ2-1, is EAGVVQSPRYKIIEKKQPVAFWCNPISGHNTLYWYLQNLGQGPELLIRYENEEAVDDSQLPKDRFSAERLKGVDSTLKIQPAELGDSAVYLCASSLDSDLAGGHEQFFGPGTRLTVL.

J is TRBJ2-5 and V is TRBV29-1; D ambiguous. Gene TRBJ2-7 matches the end of the DNA better, so the J call may be wrong. CDR1 is SQVTM and CDR2 is ANQGSEA in the germline V gene. The CDR3 spans 13 residues. The CDR3 nucleotides are TGCAGCGTTGAAGTAACTGAGTCCTACGAGCAGTACTTC. Protein sequence: CSVEVTESYEQYF.